A selection of T cell receptor beta chains follows, all from one sample in a study of T cells in Graves' hyperthyroidism and ophthalmopathy. TCRdb fed the multiplex PCR reads into MiXCR, producing one record per CDR3 protein. The data contain roughly 500,000 distinct CDR3 sequences, over 11% of them singletons. Sequencing used blood. The origin of the receptors is a woman aged 25 to 39 with Graves' hyperthyroidism that later progressed to Graves' ophthalmopathy. Each CDR3 is given with its conserved first and last residue. Each record gives: clone size, D gene, J gene, V gene, CDR3 DNA, CDR3 protein. A D gene is named only where the DNA matches it firmly. Only part of the rows carry a size: once, few, many, or a class if the clone is expanded.

>many|.|TRBJ2-3|TRBV7-9
TGTGCCAGCAGCCGCAGGGCTGGGAGCACAGATACGCAGTATTTT
CASSRRAGSTDTQYF
>.|TRBD1|TRBJ2-7|TRBV12-3/TRBV12-4
TGTGCCAGCAGTGGACAGGGAGGATTGGCCTACGAGCAGTACTTC
CASSGQGGLAYEQYF
>.|.|TRBJ2-2|TRBV7-9
TGTGCCAGCAGACTGGGACCGAACACCGGGGAGCTGTTTTTT
CASRLGPNTGELFF
>many|TRBD2|TRBJ2-7|TRBV28
TGTGCCAGCACCGCAAGCGGGAGCTCCTACGAGCAGTACTTC
CASTASGSSYEQYF
>.|TRBD2|TRBJ2-1|TRBV6-4
TGTGCCAGCAGTGGTGGGACTAGCGGGAGGGCCGGCTCCTACAATGAGCAGTTCTTC
CASSGGTSGRAGSYNEQFF
>many|.|TRBJ1-2|TRBV6-2/TRBV6-3
TGTGCCAGCATGACGGGGGTGGGCCTATATGGCTACACCTTC
CASMTGVGLYGYTF
>many|TRBD2|TRBJ2-5|TRBV12-5
TGTGCTAGTGGTTCCTTGAACTGGGGACTAGCAGGAGAGACCCAGTACTTC
CASGSLNWGLAGETQYF
>many|TRBD1|TRBJ2-7|TRBV9
TGTGCCAGCAGCGGGGGGACAGACTCCTACGAGCAGTACTTC
CASSGGTDSYEQYF
>many|.|TRBJ2-4|TRBV14
TGTGCCAGCAGCCCTAGTGGGCTGAGGGGGACCAAAAACATTCAGTACTTC
CASSPSGLRGTKNIQYF
>few|TRBD2|TRBJ2-1|TRBV4-3
TGCGCCAGCAGCCAAGCGGGCGGGAGGGCCAGCAATGAGCAGTTCTTC
CASSQAGGRASNEQFF
>many|.|TRBJ2-2|TRBV7-2
TGTGCCAGCAGCTCCCCTAGACAGAGCGCGAACACCGGGGAGCTGTTTTTT
CASSSPRQSANTGELFF
>.|.|TRBJ2-7|TRBV3-1
TGTGCCAGCAGCACCCTAACCAGCCCCGACGAGCAGTACTTC
CASSTLTSPDEQYF
>few|.|TRBJ2-5|TRBV19
TGTGCCAGTAGTATCCGCAGGTTGGGCCAAGAGACCCAGTACTTC
CASSIRRLGQETQYF
>many|.|TRBJ2-5|TRBV20-1
TGCAGTGCTAGTAGGACAGCCCCGGGAGAGACCCAGTACTTC
CSASRTAPGETQYF
>many|.|TRBJ2-2|TRBV10-2
TGCGCCAGCCTCGTAGGGGGCGGGGTGAACACCGGGGAGCTGTTTTTT
CASLVGGGVNTGELFF
>many|.|TRBJ1-5|TRBV24-1
TGTGCCACCAGTGAAGCCCAACAGGGTTGGGATCAGCCCCAGCATTTT
CATSEAQQGWDQPQHF
>many|.|TRBJ2-1|TRBV7-3
TGTGCCAGCAGTCTCGGCCCCGCGGGTGAGCAGTTCTTC
CASSLGPAGEQFF